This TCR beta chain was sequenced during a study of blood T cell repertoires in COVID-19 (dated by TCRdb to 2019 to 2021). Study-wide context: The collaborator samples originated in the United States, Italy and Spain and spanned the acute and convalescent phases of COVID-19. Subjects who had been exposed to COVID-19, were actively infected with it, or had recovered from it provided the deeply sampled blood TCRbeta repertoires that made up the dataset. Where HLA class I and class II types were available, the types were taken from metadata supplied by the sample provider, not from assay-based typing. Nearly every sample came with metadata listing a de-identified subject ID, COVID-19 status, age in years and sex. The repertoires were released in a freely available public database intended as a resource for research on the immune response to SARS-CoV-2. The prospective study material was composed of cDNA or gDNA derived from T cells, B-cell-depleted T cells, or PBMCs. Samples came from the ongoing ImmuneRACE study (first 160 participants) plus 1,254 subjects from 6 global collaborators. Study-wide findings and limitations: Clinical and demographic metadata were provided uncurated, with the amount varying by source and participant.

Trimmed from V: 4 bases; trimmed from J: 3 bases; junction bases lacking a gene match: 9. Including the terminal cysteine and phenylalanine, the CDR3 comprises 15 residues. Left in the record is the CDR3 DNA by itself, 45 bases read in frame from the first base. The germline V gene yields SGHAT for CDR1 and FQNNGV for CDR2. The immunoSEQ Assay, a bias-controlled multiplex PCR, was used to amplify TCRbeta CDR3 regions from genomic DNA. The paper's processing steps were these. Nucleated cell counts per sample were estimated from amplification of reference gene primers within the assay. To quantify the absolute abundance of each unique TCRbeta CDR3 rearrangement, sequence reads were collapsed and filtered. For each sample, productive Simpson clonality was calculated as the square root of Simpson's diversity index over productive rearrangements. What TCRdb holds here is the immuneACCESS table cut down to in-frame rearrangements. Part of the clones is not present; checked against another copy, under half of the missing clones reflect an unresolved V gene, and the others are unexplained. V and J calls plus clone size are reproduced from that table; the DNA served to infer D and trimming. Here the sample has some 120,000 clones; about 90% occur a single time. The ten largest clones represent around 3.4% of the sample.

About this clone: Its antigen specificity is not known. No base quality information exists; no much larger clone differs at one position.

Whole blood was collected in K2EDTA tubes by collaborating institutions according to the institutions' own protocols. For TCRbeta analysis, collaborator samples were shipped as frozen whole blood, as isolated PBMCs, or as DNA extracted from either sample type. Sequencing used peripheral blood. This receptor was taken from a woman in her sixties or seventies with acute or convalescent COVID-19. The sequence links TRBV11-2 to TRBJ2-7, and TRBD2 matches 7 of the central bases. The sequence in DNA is TGTGCCAGCAGCTCCGAAGGTGGGAGGGACTACGAGCAGTACTTC. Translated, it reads CASSSEGGRDYEQYF.